The text below deals with one TCR beta chain. The CDR3 runs 14 residues. Germline V lookup: CDR1 SGHRS, CDR2 YFSETQ. The V end was cut by 0 bases, the J end by 1 base, with 7 bases between. The method was immunoSEQ multiplex PCR; TCRdb's version includes in-frame clones alone and lacks a portion of them. The profile shows 100,000 to 150,000 clones, approximately 85% of them singletons. These data come from a study of radiation and T cells in renal cell carcinoma. As to time point: blood 2 weeks post-SBRT. Treatment given: 15 Gy SBRT to primary tumor, nephrectomy 4 weeks later. The sequence came from a man aged 50 or older with renal cell carcinoma. The sample here was blood, taken from a patient whose treatment included radiotherapy and nephrectomy. The rearrangement links TRBV5-1 to TRBJ2-5; the D gene is possibly TRBD1 (5 bases). In nucleotides, the CDR3 is TGCGCCAGCAGCTTGGGGCAGGGCCAAGAGACCCAGTACTTC. Its translation is CASSLGQGQETQYF. The entire variable domain, with the rest obtained from reference TRBV5-1 and TRBJ2-5, is as follows: KAGVTQTPRYLIKTRGQQVTLSCSPISGHRSVSWYQQTPGQGLQFLFEYFSETQRNKGNFPGRFSGRQFSNSRSEMNVSTLELGDSALYLCASSLGQGQETQYFGPGTRLLVL.